This entry is about one TCR beta chain. The antigen is undetermined. The CDR3 consists of 16 residues. V dropped 2 bases and J dropped 0; count of bases not matched to a gene: 4. The germline V gene has CDR1 SGHTA and CDR2 FQGTGA. The source of the sample is a study of T-cell memory formation after mild COVID-19. Broader study findings: Nothing confirmed that second-wave clones peaking on day 37 were specific for SARS-CoV-2.

MiXCR was run by TCRdb on the 5' RACE reads, yielding one entry per CDR3 protein. The repertoire holds approximately 250,000 distinct CDR3 sequences, with about a sixth as singletons. The source is a man aged 18 to 30 who had mild COVID-19 (a few samples of this study predate the infection). Cell type and time point are not known. What was sequenced was PBMCs or a T cell subset sorted from them (not recorded which). The rearrangement joins TRBV7-3 to TRBJ2-1; TRBD2 agrees at 7 bases. Here the CDR3 DNA reads TGTGCCAGCAGCTTAGTCGGCGGGGGCTCCTACAATGAGCAGTTCTTC. Encoded protein: CASSLVGGGSYNEQFF.